These T cell receptor beta chains were read from a single sample in a study of OX40 agonist ivuxolimab in advanced cancers. TCRdb keeps only in-frame clones here, not all; method: immunoSEQ multiplex PCR. The table lists tens of thousands of clones, about four fifths of them singletons, with 1.5% to 2.5% in the top ten. The specimen comprised CD4+ or CD8+ T cells sorted from blood, sampled in a trial of the OX40 agonist ivuxolimab. The receptors derive from an adult with an advanced solid tumor such as melanoma, head and neck, liver or kidney cancer. CDR3s include the opening cysteine and the closing phenylalanine or tryptophan. A D gene is named only where the DNA matches it firmly. Clone sizes are given selectively: once, few, many, or a class where the clone is expanded.

- TRBJ1-1 TRBV18 TRBD1 15 TGTGCCAGCTCACGTGGGGGGGTACAGGGGACTGAAGCTTTCTTT CASSRGGVQGTEAFF
- TRBJ2-2 TRBV15 - 12 TGTGCCACCAGCAGACAGACCGGGGAGCTGTTTTTT CATSRQTGELFF
- TRBJ2-2 TRBV27 - 14 TGTGCCAGCAGTTGGAACGGGAACACCGGGGAGCTGTTTTTT CASSWNGNTGELFF
- TRBJ2-1 TRBV7-2 - 16 TGTGCCAGCAGCTTAGTGGGGGTGGGAAACTACAATGAGCAGTTCTTC CASSLVGVGNYNEQFF
- TRBJ2-3 TRBV28 - 13 TGTGCCAGCAGCCCCCAACTCCCAGATACGCAGTATTTT CASSPQLPDTQYF
- TRBJ2-3 TRBV7-8 TRBD2 17 TGTGCCAGCAGAACCCCGGGACTAGCGGGAAAGAAAGATACGCAGTATTTT CASRTPGLAGKKDTQYF
few TRBJ2-3 TRBV6-1 - 16 TGTGCCAGCAGTGAAGGCAGAGAATATAGCACAGATACGCAGTATTTT CASSEGREYSTDTQYF
- TRBJ2-5 TRBV11-3 - 11 TGTGCCAGCAGCTTGCAAGAGACCCAGTACTTC CASSLQETQYF
once TRBJ1-1 TRBV5-6 TRBD1 19 TGTGCCAGCAGCTTCTCTGACACATGGGACAGGGCGCGGAACACTGAAGCTTTCTTT CASSFSDTWDRARNTEAFF
- TRBJ2-1 TRBV6-5 - 13 TGTGCCAGCAGTTTGGGACTCCACAATGAGCAGTTCTTC CASSLGLHNEQFF
- TRBJ2-1 TRBV7-9 - 14 TGTGCCACCCCCTCGGAACAGGGACTCAATGAGCAGTTCTTC CATPSEQGLNEQFF
- TRBJ2-3 TRBV6-1 - 15 TGTGCCAGCAGTGAGCCCCTGGCAGGGGCAGATACGCAGTATTTT CASSEPLAGADTQYF
- TRBJ2-1 TRBV25-1 - 14 TGTGCCAGCTCCCCGGACAGCTCCTACAATGAGCAGTTCTTC CASSPDSSYNEQFF
few TRBJ1-2 TRBV4-3 - 16 TGCGCCAGCAGCCAAGACAGGCTACAGTATAACTATGGCTACACCTTC CASSQDRLQYNYGYTF
- TRBJ2-5 TRBV7-4 - 13 TGTGCCAGCAGCCCAGACACGACAACGGCCCAGTACTTC CASSPDTTTAQYF
- TRBJ2-3 TRBV6-5 TRBD2 15 TGTGCCAGCAGCTCTCTTGGACGGGAGGCAGATACGCAGTATTTT CASSSLGREADTQYF
- TRBJ2-1 TRBV7-3 TRBD2 14 TGTGCCAGCAGCCCGGGGCGGGAGAAGGCTGAGCAGTTCTTC CASSPGREKAEQFF
- TRBJ1-5 TRBV27 - 15 TGTGCCAGCAGTTCAACACCAGGGGTAAGTCAGCCCCAGCATTTT CASSSTPGVSQPQHF
few TRBJ2-5 TRBV9 - 12 TGTGCCAGCAGCGTAGGAGGAGAGACCCAGTACTTC CASSVGGETQYF
- TRBJ1-4 TRBV5-5 TRBD1 17 TGTGCCAGCAGCTCCCGGGACAGGGGGTGGGCTAATGAAAAACTGTTTTTT CASSSRDRGWANEKLFF
- TRBJ1-1 TRBV5-5 - 14 TGTGCCAGCAGCACCAAGTTGGGGGGAACTGAAGCTTTCTTT CASSTKLGGTEAFF
- TRBJ2-7 TRBV18 TRBD1 15 TGTGCCAGCTCAGAATACCGGGACAGGCCCTACGAGCAGTACTTC CASSEYRDRPYEQYF
- TRBJ2-1 TRBV18 - 16 TGTGCCAGCTCACAAACCGGGACGCATCTTTACAATGAGCAGTTCTTC CASSQTGTHLYNEQFF
few TRBJ2-5 TRBV10-2 TRBD2 15 TGCGCCAGCAGGGGGACTAGCGGGGCTCAAGAGACCCAGTACTTC CASRGTSGAQETQYF
once TRBJ2-3 TRBV5-6 TRBD1 14 TGTGCCAGCAGCTGGACAGGGGAAACAGATACGCAGTATTTT CASSWTGETDTQYF
- TRBJ1-5 TRBV19 - 16 TGTGCCAGTAGCCTCCAACTACCAGGGGCGGATCAGCCCCAGCATTTT CASSLQLPGADQPQHF
- TRBJ1-4 TRBV19 - 13 TGTGCCAGTAGTTGGACCTGGGGTGAAAAACTGTTTTTT CASSWTWGEKLFF
once TRBJ1-2 TRBV2 - 12 TGTGCCAGCGACGGGGGGGTGGGGGGCTACACCTTC CASDGGVGGYTF
- TRBJ2-5 TRBV29-1 - 12 TGCAGCGTGGGGCCCGGGCAAGAGACCCAGTACTTC CSVGPGQETQYF
- TRBJ1-2 TRBV7-2 - 14 TGTGCCAGCAGCTTAGGGCGGACTAACTATGGCTACACCTTC CASSLGRTNYGYTF
- TRBJ2-7 TRBV2 - 15 TGTGCCAGCATGGGGCGGGCGGGACGCCTCTACGAGCAGTACTTC CASMGRAGRLYEQYF